These 23 T cell receptor beta chains originate from one sample sequenced in a study of regulatory T cells in long-lasting Graves disease (dated by TCRdb to the early 2020s). The sample's time point label, in plain terms: newly diagnosed GD, antithyroid drugs for less than 3 months. For both TCR sequencing and RNA sequencing, RNA was extracted from PBMCs in TRIzol. Preparation of the library involved multiplex PCR. Sequencing was performed on an Illumina HiSeq 4000. TCR beta libraries were built with iRepertoire HTBI primers and Arm-PCR amplification of CDR3 regions. TCRdb reprocessing: public reads trimmed at Q25 with fastp, clones called with MiXCR, in-frame beta chains kept. Rows are unified per CDR3 protein, each entry keeping the most common DNA and genes. The sample table lists about 210,000 distinct CDR3 sequences, about 19% of them with a count of one. Around 11% of the sample is in the top ten clones.

Separately, the same data were catalogued under a study of T cells in Graves' hyperthyroidism and ophthalmopathy.

The source was peripheral blood mononuclear cells (PBMCs), collected at new diagnosis, from a patient treated with antithyroid drugs. The receptor source for this set is a woman in her 30s with Graves disease. Donor details come from another sample of the same person, matched by shared clones.

This clonotype was picked up a small number of times. The V call is TRBV4-1, the J call TRBJ1-6, with 12 bases identical to TRBD1. Germline V gene lookup returns CDR1 MGHRA and CDR2 YSYEKL. J lost 9 bases, V lost 1 base, and 4 bases had no gene match. The length of the CDR3 is 16 residues. The CDR3 region has the DNA TGCGCCAGCAGCCAAGTGGGACAGGGGGCAGGTTCACCCCTCCACTTT. Translated: CASSQVGQGAGSPLHF.

This clonotype was counted many times. The chain employs TRBV19 and TRBJ2-2, with TRBD1 matching 9 bases. The V gene's germline CDR1 is LNHDA and CDR2 SQIVND (reference sequence). The V gene end was trimmed by 6 bases and the J gene end by 6 bases; junction bases not matched to a gene: 11. The CDR3 has 16 residues. CDR3 sequence (DNA): TGTGCCAGTAGATTGGACAGGGGAAATCACGCCGGGGAGCTGTTTTTT. It translates to CASRLDRGNHAGELFF.

This clonotype was seen more than once but under ten times. The chain uses TRBV28 and TRBJ2-7; maybe TRBD1 (6 bases). V was pared by 6 bases and J by 4 bases, with 16 bases between. Germline CDR1 is MDHEN and CDR2 is SYDVKM. The CDR3 is 14 residues long. CDR3 loop: CASRPAGVVYEQYF. CDR3 in DNA: TGTGCCAGCAGACCCGCAGGGGTTGTGTACGAGCAGTACTTC. Full variable domain (remainder filled in from reference TRBV28 and TRBJ2-7): DVKVTQSSRYLVKRTGEKVFLECVQDMDHENMFWYRQDPGLGLRLIYFSYDVKMKEKGDIPEGYSVSREKKERFSLILESASTNQTSMYLCASRPAGVVYEQYFGPGTRLTVT.

In this sample, this clonotype turned up a few times. The chain joins TRBV2 to TRBJ1-5, with a possible D match to TRBD1 (6 bases). Trimming stripped 4 bases from V and 0 bases from J, with 19 bases between. This CDR3 is built from 18 residues. CDR1 is SNHLY, CDR2 FYNNEI, per germline. The CDR3 here is CASSGQGFLMDSNQPQHF. In nucleotides, the CDR3 is TGTGCCAGCAGTGGTCAGGGGTTCTTGATGGATAGCAATCAGCCCCAGCATTTT.

This clonotype was observed many times. The CDR3 here is CASSERRVGNEQFF. In DNA, the CDR3 is TGTGCCAGCAGTGAACGCAGGGTTGGAAATGAGCAGTTCTTC. This rearrangement joins TRBV2 to TRBJ2-1, with D possibly being TRBD1 (5 bases). With 2 bases removed from V and 7 bases from J, the gap between germline ends came to 12 bases. The CDR3 runs 14 residues. Germline V gives CDR1 SNHLY, CDR2 FYNNEI.

This clonotype was counted at least ten times. This rearrangement joins TRBV11-3 to TRBJ2-7; the match to TRBD1 covers 7 bases. The CDR3 covers 15 residues. Trimming cost V 4 bases and J 2 bases; bases outside gene matches: 8. Per the germline V gene, CDR1 is SGHNT and CDR2 is YENEEA. CDR3 nucleotides: TGTGCCAGCAGCTCCACGGGACAGTCCACCTACGAGCAGTACTTC. It is translated as CASSSTGQSTYEQYF.

As to this clonotype: One junction end disagrees with the germline gene, perhaps due to a read error. The J gene is TRBJ1-2, the V gene TRBV18; TRBD1 might be the D (5 bases). The germline CDR1 and CDR2 sequences are KGHSH and LQKENI. The CDR3 is 13 amino acids. CDR3 residues: CDSSPGTDYGSTF. DNA of the CDR3: TGTGACAGCTCCCCCGGGACGGACTATGGCTCCACCTTC.

This clonotype was counted many times. V usage is TRBV6-1 and J usage is TRBJ2-3; 9 nucleotides line up with TRBD2. The CDR3 consists of 15 residues. Germline values: CDR1 MNHNS, CDR2 SASEGT. The trim removed 7 bases at V and 2 bases at J, leaving 7 bases unmatched. As DNA, the CDR3 is TGTGCCAGCAATTCGGCTAGCGGGAACACAGATACGCAGTATTTT. As protein: CASNSASGNTDTQYF.

This clonotype appeared a single time. The gene calls are TRBV18 and TRBJ1-4; D gene ambiguous. There are 12 residues in the CDR3. V was pared by 3 bases and J by 9 bases, with 8 bases between. CDR1 is KGHSH and CDR2 is LQKENI in the germline V gene. The CDR3 DNA follows: TGTGCCAGCTCACCCGACGGTAAAAAACTGTTTTTT. Protein product: CASSPDGKKLFF.

J is TRBJ2-4 and V is TRBV28; 7 positions agree with TRBD2. The CDR3 has 18 residues. With V trimmed by 5 bases and J by 0 bases, 13 bases remained unmatched. CDR1 is MDHEN and CDR2 is SYDVKM in the germline V gene. The CDR3 DNA is TGTGCCAGCAGTCCTTGGACTAGTCGGCGTAAAGCCAAAAACATTCAGTACTTC. Translating it yields CASSPWTSRRKAKNIQYF. The full variable domain, completed using reference TRBV28 and TRBJ2-4, is DVKVTQSSRYLVKRTGEKVFLECVQDMDHENMFWYRQDPGLGLRLIYFSYDVKMKEKGDIPEGYSVSREKKERFSLILESASTNQTSMYLCASSPWTSRRKAKNIQYFGAGTRLSVL.

This clonotype has at least ten counts. The chain combines TRBV10-2 with TRBJ1-1, with 8 bases matching TRBD1. Germline values: CDR1 WSHSY, CDR2 SAAADI. The ends lost 10 bases at V and 1 base at J; junction bases unmatched: 5. The CDR3 spans 13 residues. This CDR3 is CATGGPSNTEAFF. The CDR3 DNA is TGCGCCACAGGGGGCCCTTCGAACACTGAAGCTTTCTTT.

The table lists this clonotype with many counts. The chain recombines TRBV19 with TRBJ1-1, with D tentatively TRBD1 (6 bases). The V gene lost 2 bases and the J gene lost 4 bases, with 11 bases spanning the gap. Germline V gene data show CDR1 as LNHDA and CDR2 as SQIVND (reference sequence). CDR3 length equals 14 residues. The CDR3 DNA follows: TGTGCCAGTAGTATAAACAGGGATACCACTGAAGCTTTCTTT. Translating gives CASSINRDTTEAFF.

A remark on this clonotype: The conserved final phenylalanine or tryptophan is absent from the CDR3, which likely points to a read error. Because the CDR3's place on the DNA is in doubt, the DNA is left out and the CDR3 is given as listed by TCRdb. The gene calls are TRBV2 and TRBJ1-2; the table assigns TRBD1, which was not confirmed against the DNA. The germline V gene encodes CDR1 SNHLY and CDR2 FYNNEI. A total of 13 residues make up the CDR3, ends included. CDR3 protein: CASSDTGAEGCTL.

This clonotype was detected ten times or more. V and J are TRBV28 and TRBJ1-1, with D unresolved. This CDR3 contains 17 residues. Germline values: CDR1 MDHEN, CDR2 SYDVKM. The germline V and J ends were trimmed by 6 bases and 4 bases, with 24 bases remaining between them. For the CDR3, the DNA is TGTGCCAGCAGAACCCAAACATCCGGTTTGGATGGCACTGAAGCTTTCTTT. Encoded protein: CASRTQTSGLDGTEAFF. The full variable domain, rest sourced from reference TRBV28 and TRBJ1-1, is DVKVTQSSRYLVKRTGEKVFLECVQDMDHENMFWYRQDPGLGLRLIYFSYDVKMKEKGDIPEGYSVSREKKERFSLILESASTNQTSMYLCASRTQTSGLDGTEAFFGQGTRLTVV.

The chain has TRBV28 and TRBJ2-7; 10 bases align to TRBD1. The CDR3 extends over 17 amino acids. The germline gives CDR1 MDHEN, CDR2 SYDVKM. Trimming took 6 bases from V and 3 from J; bases not matched to a gene: 14. The CDR3 loop is CASSLDLPGQGHYEQYF. CDR3 nucleotides: TGTGCCAGCAGCCTAGACCTCCCGGGACAGGGGCACTACGAGCAGTACTTC.

This sequence joins TRBV7-6 and TRBJ1-1; a possible D gene is TRBD1 (6 bases). The CDR3 consists of 18 residues. In germline, CDR1 is SGHVS, CDR2 FNYEAQ. V was shortened by 5 bases and J by 3 bases, with 25 bases between the two germline ends. The CDR3 DNA reads TGTGCCAGCAGCCACTGGCTCATAACACAGGGCGGGGACACTGAAGCTTTCTTT. This encodes CASSHWLITQGGDTEAFF.

This sequence joins TRBV30 and TRBJ2-6, with 8 positions matching TRBD1. The V gene end was trimmed by 5 bases and the J gene end by 0 bases; junction bases not matched to a gene: 6. The V gene's germline CDR1 is GTSNPN and CDR2 SVGIG (reference sequence). This CDR3 is built from 16 residues. In DNA form, the CDR3 reads TGTGCCTGGGACAGGGGTCGCCTCTCTGGGGCCAACGTCCTGACTTTC. This sequence encodes CAWDRGRLSGANVLTF.

This clonotype was seen many times. V usage is TRBV7-2 and J usage is TRBJ1-1; D perhaps matches TRBD1 (6 bases). Germline CDR1 SGHTA, CDR2 FQGNSA. V dropped 6 bases and J dropped 6 bases, with 14 bases sitting between them. The CDR3 runs 13 residues. The CDR3 region is CASRTGSGAEAFF. The CDR3 DNA reads TGTGCCAGCAGAACCGGATCAGGGGCTGAAGCTTTCTTT.

This clonotype has ten or more counts. The chain carries TRBV7-3 and TRBJ2-6; D gene uncertain. The CDR3 is 15 residues long. V shed 4 bases and J shed 6 bases, with 13 bases lying between them. Germline loops: CDR1 SGHTA, CDR2 FQGTGA. CDR3 nucleotides: TGTGCCAGCAGCTCCCGCCGATTTGAGGCCAACGTCCTGACTTTC. Encoded protein: CASSSRRFEANVLTF.

This clonotype was recorded at least ten times. The rearrangement joins TRBV2 to TRBJ2-3; 13 bases are a match to TRBD2. The germline V gene encodes CDR1 SNHLY and CDR2 FYNNEI. This CDR3 has 16 residues. The trim removed 5 bases at V and 6 bases at J, leaving 8 bases unmatched. CDR3 in amino acids: CASSSGTSGIWDTQYF. The CDR3 region has the DNA TGTGCCAGCAGTTCCGGGACTAGCGGGATCTGGGATACGCAGTATTTT.

This clonotype was recorded a few times. The chain recombines TRBV13 with TRBJ1-2; tentative D call: TRBD1 (6 bases). The CDR3 has 16 amino acids. The V end lost 2 bases, the J end lost 5 bases, and 18 bases lay between the germline ends. CDR1 is PRHDT, CDR2 FYEKMQ, per germline (reference sequence). The CDR3 spells CASSLYLDRSSYGYTF. DNA for the CDR3: TGTGCCAGCAGCTTATATCTCGACAGGTCCTCATATGGCTACACCTTC.

There are many counts of this clonotype. For the CDR3, the DNA is TGTGCCAGCAGCTTAACAGCGAATCAGCCCCAGCATTTT. This codes for CASSLTANQPQHF. The genes are TRBV7-9 and TRBJ1-5; D ambiguous. Germline CDR1 is SEHNR and CDR2 is FQNEAQ (reference sequence). Trimming left V 2 bases short and J 4 bases short, with 6 bases between. The length of the CDR3 is 13 residues.

The sample holds many counts of this clonotype. The chain is built from TRBV29-1 and TRBJ1-2; D is undetermined. V was shortened by 8 bases and J by 13 bases, with 23 bases between the two germline ends. This CDR3 spans 12 amino acids. Germline CDR1 is SQVTM and CDR2 is ANQGSEA. The CDR3 DNA reads TGCAGCTCCTTCGGACTTGGAGAAGGGTGCACCTTC. Its translation: CSSFGLGEGCTF. Based on the CDR3 plus reference TRBV29-1 and TRBJ1-2, the full variable domain is SAVISQKPSRDICQRGTSLTIQCQVDSQVTMMFWYRQQPGQSLTLIATANQGSEATYESGFVIDKFPISRPNLTFSTLTVSNMSPEDSSIYLCSSFGLGEGCTFGSGTRLTVV.